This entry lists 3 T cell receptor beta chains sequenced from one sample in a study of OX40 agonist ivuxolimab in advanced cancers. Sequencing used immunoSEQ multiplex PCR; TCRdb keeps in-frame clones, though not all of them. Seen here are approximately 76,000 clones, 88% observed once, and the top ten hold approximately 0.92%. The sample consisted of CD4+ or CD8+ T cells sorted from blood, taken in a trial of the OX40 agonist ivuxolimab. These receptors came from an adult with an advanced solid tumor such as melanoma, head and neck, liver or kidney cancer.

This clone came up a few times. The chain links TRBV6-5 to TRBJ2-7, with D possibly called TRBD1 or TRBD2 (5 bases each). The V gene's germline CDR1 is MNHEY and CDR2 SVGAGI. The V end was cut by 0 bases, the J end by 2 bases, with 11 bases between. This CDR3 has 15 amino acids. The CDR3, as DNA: TGTGCCAGCAGTTACTCCCGGGACCTCGCCTACGAGCAGTACTTC. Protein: CASSYSRDLAYEQYF.

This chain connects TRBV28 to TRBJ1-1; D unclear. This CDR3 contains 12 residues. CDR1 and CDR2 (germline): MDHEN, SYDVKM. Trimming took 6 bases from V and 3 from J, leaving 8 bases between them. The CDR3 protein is CASRGSHTEAFF. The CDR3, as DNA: TGTGCCAGCAGGGGGAGTCACACTGAAGCTTTCTTT.

The CDR3 loop is CASSPWDPVMNTEAFF. CDR3 bases: TGTGCCAGCAGCCCGTGGGATCCAGTCATGAACACTGAAGCTTTCTTT. The V gene is TRBV7-9, the J gene TRBJ1-1; no clear D. This CDR3 is 16 amino acids long. In germline, CDR1 is SEHNR, CDR2 FQNEAQ (reference sequence). The V end was cut by 5 bases, the J end by 0 bases, with 16 bases between.